The sequence of this T cell receptor (beta chain) was determined in a study of patients and donors after allogeneic stem cell transplantation. Germline CDR1 and CDR2: SGHTA and FQGNSA. This CDR3 comprises 14 residues. After removal of 5 bases from V and 5 bases from J, the junction contained 5 bases not matched to a gene. TCRdb ran MiXCR on the RT-PCR reads and lists one entry per CDR3 protein. The sample records 800,000 to 1,000,000 distinct CDR3 sequences, roughly 18% being singletons. This clonotype was observed a handful of times. The TCR sequence derives from a human donor who was either an allogeneic HSCT recipient or a stem cell or donor lymphocyte infusion donor (not recorded which). It is not recorded whose cells these are; they may come from a transplant donor. Material: blood, either unsorted or a sorted T cell fraction (not recorded which). The chain combines TRBV7-2 with TRBJ1-5; 8 bases align to TRBD1. The CDR3 region is CASSGDRIDQPQHF. As DNA, the CDR3 is TGTGCCAGCAGCGGGGACAGGATAGATCAGCCCCAGCATTTT.